One sample yielded the 21 T cell receptor beta chains listed below, sequenced in a study of T cell changes during pregnancy in multiple sclerosis. Sequencing used immunoSEQ multiplex PCR; TCRdb keeps in-frame clones, though not all of them. The data show approximately 130,000 clones, around 95% seen once. Sequenced material: peripheral blood, taken after pregnancy. The source is a female donor with multiple sclerosis, enrolled in a pregnancy study.

This chain connects TRBV11-2 to TRBJ1-1, with D perhaps TRBD1 (5 bases). Germline-derived CDR1 and CDR2 are SGHAT and FQNNGV. The CDR3 length is 15 residues. Trimming pared 1 base from V and 1 base from J, leaving 10 bases between. CDR3 nucleotide sequence: TGTGCCAGCAGCTTAGTGTGGGGGGGGAACACTGAAGCTTTCTTT. This translates into CASSLVWGGNTEAFF.

The V gene is TRBV5-4, the J gene TRBJ2-3; D might be TRBD2 (7 bases). CDR3 length equals 17 residues. Germline CDR1 and CDR2: SGHNT and YYREEE (reference sequence). Between the trimmed V and J ends, which lost 2 bases and 2 bases, there was a span of 18 bases. The CDR3 DNA follows: TGTGCCAGCAGCTTAATGGGGCGGGGGCTTAACACAGATACGCAGTATTTT. It encodes CASSLMGRGLNTDTQYF.

The genes are TRBV28 and TRBJ2-2, with TRBD2 matching over 11 bases. The CDR3 has 16 residues. With V trimmed by 6 bases and J by 5 bases, 8 bases remained unmatched. From germline, CDR1 is MDHEN and CDR2 SYDVKM. This CDR3 reads CASRSPGLAVTGELFF. The CDR3 nucleotides read TGTGCCAGCAGGTCACCGGGACTAGCGGTAACCGGGGAGCTGTTTTTT.

This clone was seen only once. V is TRBV19 and J is TRBJ1-2, with 9 positions matching TRBD1. The CDR3 is 14 residues long. CDR1 and CDR2 from the germline V gene are LNHDA and SQIVND (reference sequence). V dropped 6 bases and J dropped 2; count of bases not matched to a gene: 4. The CDR3 reads CASSLGTGNYGYTF. The CDR3 DNA follows: TGTGCCAGTAGCCTCGGGACAGGGAACTATGGCTACACCTTC.

This chain connects TRBV7-9 to TRBJ2-1; TRBD1 matches 7 bases. Germline V CDR1 and CDR2: SEHNR, FQNEAQ (reference sequence). V lost 6 bases and J lost 8; bases outside the gene matches: 13. This CDR3 region has 15 residues. Here the CDR3 DNA reads TGTGCCAGCAGTTTTCGAGGACTTCAGGGGGATGAGCAGTTCTTC. This translates into CASSFRGLQGDEQFF.

The CDR3 sequence: CASTRGGELYEQYF. The CDR3 bases are TGTGCCAGCACTAGGGGGGGTGAACTCTACGAGCAGTACTTC. The rearrangement links TRBV28 to TRBJ2-7, with a possible D match to TRBD2 (7 bases). V lost 7 bases and J 3 bases, leaving 16 bases between the germline ends. The CDR3 extends over 14 amino acids. Germline CDR1 and CDR2: MDHEN and SYDVKM.

The V and J genes are TRBV27 and TRBJ2-3; TRBD2 agrees at 13 bases. Unmatched junction bases numbered 7, after V lost 5 bases and J lost 5 bases. Germline loops: CDR1 MNHEY, CDR2 SMNVEV (reference sequence). CDR3 length: 16 residues. In DNA, the CDR3 is TGTGCCAGCAGTCCTGGACTAGCGGGAGATAGAGATACGCAGTATTTT. The encoded protein is CASSPGLAGDRDTQYF.

V gene TRBV25-1 combines with J gene TRBJ1-1, with TRBD1 identical over 7 bases. V trimming: 5 bases; J trimming: 2 bases; junction bases outside the gene matches: 11. CDR1 and CDR2 from the germline V gene are MGHDK and SYGVNS. The CDR3 is 16 residues long. The CDR3 region is CASSPRKGAINTEAFF. CDR3 nucleotide sequence: TGTGCCAGCAGTCCACGAAAGGGGGCGATAAACACTGAAGCTTTCTTT.

V gene TRBV11-1 combines with J gene TRBJ2-7; 7 bases fit TRBD1. The CDR3 covers 15 residues. With 5 bases clipped from V and 3 bases from J, the junction kept 10 bases outside the gene matches. Germline assignment: CDR1 SGHAT and CDR2 FQDESV (reference sequence). In nucleotides, the CDR3 is TGTGCCAGCAGCCGAGGACAGGTCAGGGGCTACGAGCAGTACTTC. Protein product: CASSRGQVRGYEQYF.

This clone was seen once. The genes are TRBV4-1 and TRBJ2-5; a possible D gene is TRBD1 (5 bases). Trimming pared 0 bases from V and 2 bases from J, leaving 13 bases between. The CDR3 extends over 16 amino acids. Per the germline V gene, CDR1 is MGHRA and CDR2 is YSYEKL. CDR3 DNA sequence: TGCGCCAGCAGCCAAGAGAGCAGGGATTGGCAAGAGACCCAGTACTTC. Its protein is CASSQESRDWQETQYF.

The chain joins TRBV30 to TRBJ2-7; maybe TRBD2 (6 bases). There are 14 residues in the CDR3. The germline CDR1 and CDR2 sequences are GTSNPN and SVGIG (reference sequence). V dropped 2 bases and J dropped 1 base, with 12 bases sitting between them. The CDR3 bases are TGTGCCTGGAGTTGGACCGGGAGATCCTACGAGCAGTACTTC. Translation: CAWSWTGRSYEQYF.

This clone was found once. The chain employs TRBV6-1 and TRBJ2-1, with 10 nucleotides matching TRBD1. Germline-derived CDR1 and CDR2 are MNHNS and SASEGT. J gave up 6 bases and V 4 bases, and 9 bases lay outside the gene matches. The CDR3 extends over 16 amino acids. CDR3 sequence (DNA): TGTGCCAGCAGTGCCGTGACAGGGGGCGCGTTCAATGAGCAGTTCTTC. It codes for CASSAVTGGAFNEQFF.

This chain links TRBV2 with TRBJ1-6; 9 bases map to TRBD1. The CDR3 contains 15 residues. Germline V gene lookup returns CDR1 SNHLY and CDR2 FYNNEI. J was trimmed by 7 bases and V by 3 bases; bases with no gene match: 4. The CDR3 bases are TGTGCCAGCAGTGATGGGGGGACAGGGAATTCACCCCTCCACTTT. Its translation is CASSDGGTGNSPLHF.

This rearrangement joins TRBV12-5 to TRBJ1-2; no clear D gene. The CDR3 has 14 amino acids. Germline CDR1 is LGHNT and CDR2 is FRNRAP. V was clipped by 1 base and J by 6 bases, with 12 bases between them. The DNA of the CDR3 is TGTGCTAGTGGTTTGGGGAGCGGAGACGATGGCTACACCTTC. Translation: CASGLGSGDDGYTF.

The genes are TRBV19 and TRBJ2-1; 9 bases line up with TRBD2. The trim removed 6 bases at V and 2 bases at J, leaving 5 bases unmatched. This CDR3 region has 15 residues. In germline, CDR1 is LNHDA, CDR2 SQIVND (reference sequence). The CDR3 nucleotides are TGTGCCAGTAGCCCTAGCGGGATTACCTACAATGAGCAGTTCTTC. Its protein product is CASSPSGITYNEQFF.

The chain employs TRBV15 and TRBJ2-5, with D perhaps TRBD1 (5 bases). The CDR3 length is 13 residues. Germline CDR1 reads LNHNV; CDR2 reads YYDKDF (reference sequence). The germline V and J ends were trimmed by 0 bases and 5 bases, with 7 bases remaining between them. The chain's CDR3 is CATSREGRETQYF. DNA for the CDR3: TGTGCCACCAGCAGAGAGGGGCGGGAGACCCAGTACTTC.

The chain recombines TRBV7-2 with TRBJ2-3; D is ambiguous. The CDR3 length is 15 residues. V dropped 1 base and J dropped 0 bases, with 8 bases sitting between them. Germline V gene lookup returns CDR1 SGHTA and CDR2 FQGNSA. DNA of the CDR3: TGTGCCAGCAGCTTAGGTCCGGTTAGCACAGATACGCAGTATTTT. This codes for CASSLGPVSTDTQYF.

V usage is TRBV28 and J usage is TRBJ1-3; D unclear. Germline loops: CDR1 MDHEN, CDR2 SYDVKM. The ends were cut back, 4 bases at V and 2 bases at J, with 15 bases in the middle. The CDR3 is made up of 16 amino acids. The chain's CDR3 is CASSSLEGGTGNTIYF. DNA for the CDR3: TGTGCCAGCAGTTCCCTTGAGGGAGGAACTGGAAACACCATATATTTT.

The chain recombines TRBV28 with TRBJ1-3; tentative D call: TRBD1 (6 bases). CDR1 is MDHEN, CDR2 SYDVKM, per germline. The CDR3 runs to 15 residues. Trimming stripped 2 bases from V and 2 bases from J, with 10 bases between. CDR3 nucleotide sequence: TGTGCCAGCAGTTTAGGGGGGGGCACTGGAAACACCATATATTTT. This codes for CASSLGGGTGNTIYF.

The genes are TRBV10-3 and TRBJ2-1; perhaps TRBD2 as D (8 bases). CDR1 ENHRY and CDR2 SYGVKD come from the germline V gene. V lost 10 bases and J lost 5, with 21 bases in between. There are 15 residues in the CDR3. The CDR3 reads CATRQGREGHNEQFF. CDR3 sequence (DNA): TGTGCCACCCGACAGGGCCGGGAGGGGCACAATGAGCAGTTCTTC.

This CDR3 is CASSIVLAGGSSYEQYF. The CDR3 region has the DNA TGTGCCAGTAGTATAGTACTAGCGGGAGGCTCCTCCTACGAGCAGTACTTC. The J gene is TRBJ2-7, the V gene TRBV19; 12 bases agree with TRBD2. Per the germline V gene, CDR1 is LNHDA and CDR2 is SQIVND (reference sequence). The CDR3 spans 17 residues. The V gene end was trimmed by 1 base and the J gene end by 0 bases; junction bases not matched to a gene: 4.